The clone carrying this TCR beta chain appeared many times. From 300 to 400 ng of RNA, a library with molecular barcoded alpha/delta and beta/gamma adaptors was made. Via MiXCR, TCRdb re-called the reads, giving one row per CDR3 protein. The sample lists fewer than 150,000 distinct CDR3 sequences, 13% occurring once. This sample stems from a study of read filtering for tumor transcriptome and immune sequencing. Germline lookup yields CDR1 SNHLY and CDR2 FYNNEI. V was clipped by 2 bases and J by 8 bases, with 13 bases between them. This CDR3 has 14 residues. Sequenced input: a population of CD138-negative cells sorted from bone marrow. The receptor's source is a donor at least 40 years old with multiple myeloma. The chain couples TRBV2 to TRBJ1-5, with D hard to call. DNA of the CDR3: TGTGCCAGCAGTGAACTAAGAGGGTTGGAGCCCCAGCATTTT. Its protein is CASSELRGLEPQHF. Full variable domain (rest looked up from reference TRBV2 and TRBJ1-5): EPEVTQTPSHQVTQMGQEVILRCVPISNHLYFYWYRQILGQKVEFLVSFYNNEISEKSEIFDDQFSVERPDGSNFTLKIRSTKLEDSAMYFCASSELRGLEPQHFGDGTRLSIL.